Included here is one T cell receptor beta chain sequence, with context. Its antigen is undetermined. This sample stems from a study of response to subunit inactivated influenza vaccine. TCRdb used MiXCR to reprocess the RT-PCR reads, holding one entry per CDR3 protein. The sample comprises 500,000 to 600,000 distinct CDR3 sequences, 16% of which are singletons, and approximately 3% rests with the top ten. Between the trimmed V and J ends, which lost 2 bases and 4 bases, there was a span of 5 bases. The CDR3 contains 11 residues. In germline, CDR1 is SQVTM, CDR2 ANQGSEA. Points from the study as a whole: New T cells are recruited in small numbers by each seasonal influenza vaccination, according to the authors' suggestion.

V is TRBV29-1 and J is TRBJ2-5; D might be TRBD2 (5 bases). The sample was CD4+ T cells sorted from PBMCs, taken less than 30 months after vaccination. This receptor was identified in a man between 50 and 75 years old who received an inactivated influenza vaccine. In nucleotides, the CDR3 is TGCAGCGTTGAACTAGCAGAGACCCAGTACTTC. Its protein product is CSVELAETQYF. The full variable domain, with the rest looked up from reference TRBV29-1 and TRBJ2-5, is SAVISQKPSRDICQRGTSLTIQCQVDSQVTMMFWYRQQPGQSLTLIATANQGSEATYESGFVIDKFPISRPNLTFSTLTVSNMSPEDSSIYLCSVELAETQYFGPGTRLLVL.